The clone carrying this T cell receptor beta chain was seen repeatedly, ten times or more. As yet, its antigen is unknown. The data were taken from a study of T cells in Graves' hyperthyroidism and ophthalmopathy. Regarding the study as a whole: Ophthalmopathy got predicted by the model a median about six months before its onset.

CDR3 length: 15 residues. Losses at the gene ends were 4 bases for V and 5 bases for J; bases not matched to a gene: 6. CDR1 SGDLS and CDR2 YYNGEE come from the germline V gene. TCR beta CDR3 region amplification was performed from RNA transcripts. TCR CDR3 underwent first-round RT-PCR with the HTBI primer set. TCRdb ran MiXCR on the multiplex PCR reads and lists one entry per CDR3 protein. The sample records about 560,000 distinct CDR3 sequences, less than 15% being singletons. Patients aged 18 to 65 had newly diagnosed hyperthyroidism of under 2 months' duration. Pregnant or lactating patients were excluded, as were those with uncontrolled infection or other autoimmune disease. Based on clinical symptoms, serum thyroxine and TRAb, thyroid ultrasound and orbital computed tomography, diagnoses were reached.

The sequence was obtained from a woman in her forties with Graves' hyperthyroidism. The sequenced sample was blood. The chain carries TRBV9 and TRBJ2-1; TRBD2 matches 10 bases. This CDR3 reads CASSTRLAGNNEQFF. In DNA, the CDR3 is TGTGCCAGCAGCACGAGACTAGCGGGTAACAATGAGCAGTTCTTC.